This T cell receptor beta chain appears in the sequencing data of a study of blood T cell repertoires in COVID-19. CDR1 is MNHNY, CDR2 SVGAGI, per germline (reference sequence). The CDR3 length is 13 residues. The germline V and J ends were trimmed by 8 bases and 0 bases, with 11 bases remaining between them. TCRdb's copy holds only in-frame clones and misses some; the assay was immunoSEQ multiplex PCR. Here the sample spans about 70,000 clones, about 83% being singletons. The TCR originated in a man aged 30-40 years with COVID-19, enrolled during active disease. The chain couples TRBV6-6 to TRBJ2-7; a possible D gene is TRBD2 (5 bases). Source material: peripheral blood. CDR3 in amino acids: CASGSDSSYEQYF. The CDR3 coding sequence is TGTGCCAGCGGTTCGGACTCCTCCTACGAGCAGTACTTC.